One and the same sample provided the 23 T cell receptor beta chains below, sequenced in a study of a mutant IDH1 vaccine in newly diagnosed glioma (dated by TCRdb to about 2021). Antigens of these TCRs are unknown. Preparation of the library involved the immunoSEQ multiplex PCR assay. TCRdb's version of the immuneACCESS table is confined to in-frame rearrangements and falls short of the full clone set. An unresolved V gene accounts for under half of the shortfall where checked; the remainder is of unknown origin. A total of about 32,000 clones appear in this sample, around four fifths of them only once. The biggest ten clones account for roughly 22% of the sample. What this sample's time point label stands for: week 11, during vaccination. A 20-mer mutant IDH1 peptide at 300 micrograms in Montanide made up each vaccine dose, which was injected subcutaneously together with topical imiquimod. The sequenced sample was PBMCs, obtained from a glioma patient whose treatment included an IDH1 peptide vaccine. The receptors were sampled from a man aged 30 to 39 with glioma.

The chain couples TRBV30 to TRBJ2-2, with 8 bases identical to TRBD1. Germline lookup yields CDR1 GTSNPN and CDR2 SVGIG (reference sequence). Unmatched junction bases numbered 13, after V lost 4 bases and J lost 0 bases. The CDR3 extends over 18 amino acids. The chain's CDR3 is CAWIGPQGVLANTGELFF. CDR3 DNA sequence: TGTGCCTGGATAGGGCCACAGGGGGTATTAGCGAACACCGGGGAGCTGTTTTTT.

The chain links TRBV4-1 to TRBJ1-1; tentatively, D is TRBD1 (6 bases). The CDR3 length is 16 residues. The V end was cut by 0 bases, the J end by 11 bases, with 22 bases between. The germline gives CDR1 MGHRA, CDR2 YSYEKL. As DNA, the CDR3 is TGCGCCAGCAGCCAAGATTTCCAGGGGATATTTTTTGGGGCTTTCTTT. Translating gives CASSQDFQGIFFGAFF.

The gene calls are TRBV13 and TRBJ1-3; TRBD1 matches at 9 bases. The length of the CDR3 is 18 residues. The germline CDR1 and CDR2 sequences are PRHDT and FYEKMQ (reference sequence). The V segment lost 0 bases and the J segment 0 bases; nucleotides outside the gene matches: 6. The CDR3 region is CASSLGSTGGVSGNTIYF. Written as DNA, the CDR3 is TGTGCCAGCAGCTTAGGTTCGACAGGGGGGGTCTCTGGAAACACCATATATTTT.

This clone was detected a few times. V is TRBV4-1 and J is TRBJ1-5; D call uncertain. V was shortened by 4 bases and J by 4 bases, with 11 bases between the two germline ends. The CDR3 consists of 14 residues. Germline CDR1 and CDR2: MGHRA and YSYEKL. CDR3 region: CASSLERGNQPQHF. CDR3 bases: TGCGCCAGCAGCCTCGAGAGAGGGAATCAGCCCCAGCATTTT.

The chain joins TRBV27 to TRBJ2-3; 8 nucleotides align to TRBD2. The CDR3 is made up of 14 amino acids. After removal of 6 bases from V and 4 bases from J, the junction contained 6 bases not matched to a gene. Germline values: CDR1 MNHEY, CDR2 SMNVEV (reference sequence). The CDR3 loop is CASRAGTRADTQYF. CDR3 DNA: TGTGCCAGCAGGGCCGGGACTAGGGCAGATACGCAGTATTTT.

J is TRBJ1-2 and V is TRBV6-1, with 9 bases lining up with TRBD1. Germline V gene data show CDR1 as MNHNS and CDR2 as SASEGT. This CDR3 region has 14 residues. V shed 4 bases and J 7 bases; nucleotides not matched to a gene: 7. The CDR3 nucleotides are TGTGCCAGCAGTGCGACAGGGGGTGTCTCTGGCTACACCTTC. It yields the protein CASSATGGVSGYTF.

The gene calls are TRBV7-2 and TRBJ1-1; 7 bases line up with TRBD1. Germline V gene sequence: CDR1 SGHTA, CDR2 FQGNSA. V lost 0 bases and J lost 1; bases outside the gene matches: 2. CDR3 length: 15 amino acids. CDR3 coding DNA: TGTGCCAGCAGCTTAGCCCACAGGGGGAACACTGAAGCTTTCTTT. The encoded protein is CASSLAHRGNTEAFF.

The chain has TRBV7-9 and TRBJ1-5; 7 bases line up with TRBD1. The V gene end was trimmed by 5 bases and the J gene end by 6 bases; junction bases not matched to a gene: 7. The CDR3 loop spans 14 amino acids. The germline CDR1 and CDR2 sequences are SEHNR and FQNEAQ (reference sequence). This chain's CDR3 is CASSKDRVSQPQHF. The DNA for the CDR3 is TGTGCCAGCAGCAAAGACAGGGTTAGTCAGCCCCAGCATTTT.

The chain recombines TRBV5-1 with TRBJ2-1, with 11 positions matching TRBD2. The V and J ends lost 3 bases and 4 bases, in that order; junction bases with no gene match: 3. Germline CDR1 reads SGHRS; CDR2 reads YFSETQ. The CDR3 covers 15 residues. The CDR3 DNA sequence: TGCGCCAGCAGCTCGACTAGCGGGATATACAATGAGCAGTTCTTC. Translating it yields CASSSTSGIYNEQFF.

J is TRBJ2-7 and V is TRBV5-1, with 9 bases fitting TRBD1. This CDR3 comprises 12 residues. Germline V gives CDR1 SGHRS, CDR2 YFSETQ. The V gene end was trimmed by 0 bases and the J gene end by 11 bases; junction bases not matched to a gene: 3. This CDR3 reads CASSLGDREEYF. CDR3 nucleotides: TGCGCCAGCAGCTTGGGGGACAGGGAGGAGTACTTC.

There are a few counts of this clone. The chain uses TRBV7-9 and TRBJ1-1; TRBD1 aligns across 7 bases. Trimming took 4 bases from V and 3 from J; bases not matched to a gene: 11. The CDR3 extends over 16 amino acids. CDR1 SEHNR and CDR2 FQNEAQ come from the germline V gene (reference sequence). CDR3 nucleotides: TGTGCCAGCAGCTCATTACAGGGGCGTGGGGACACTGAAGCTTTCTTT. It specifies CASSSLQGRGDTEAFF.

The V and J genes are TRBV30 and TRBJ1-3, with 7 bases that match TRBD1. Per the germline V gene, CDR1 is GTSNPN and CDR2 is SVGIG (reference sequence). The V gene end was trimmed by 2 bases and the J gene end by 7 bases; junction bases not matched to a gene: 17. The CDR3 length is 17 residues. CDR3 nucleotide sequence: TGTGCCTGGAGTTGGAGACAGGGATCAGGATGGTGGAACACCATATATTTT. This sequence encodes CAWSWRQGSGWWNTIYF.

The J gene is TRBJ1-1, the V gene TRBV7-9; no reliable D call. The CDR3 runs to 12 residues. Between the trimmed V and J ends, which lost 7 bases and 2 bases, there was a span of 8 bases. The germline gives CDR1 SEHNR, CDR2 FQNEAQ (reference sequence). Here the CDR3 reads CASTDVNTEAFF. For the CDR3, the DNA is TGTGCCAGCACGGACGTCAACACTGAAGCTTTCTTT.

V and J are TRBV2 and TRBJ2-5; 14 nucleotides align to TRBD2. This CDR3 is 18 amino acids long. The germline V gene has CDR1 SNHLY and CDR2 FYNNEI. J gave up 0 bases and V 8 bases, and 11 bases lay outside the gene matches. The CDR3 DNA reads as TGTGCCAGCCGAGTGACTAGCGGGAGGGGGGGGTACCAAGAGACCCAGTACTTC. It yields the protein CASRVTSGRGGYQETQYF. The variable domain in full, with the rest retrieved from reference TRBV2 and TRBJ2-5, is EPEVTQTPSHQVTQMGQEVILRCVPISNHLYFYWYRQILGQKVEFLVSFYNNEISEKSEIFDDQFSVERPDGSNFTLKIRSTKLEDSAMYFCASRVTSGRGGYQETQYFGPGTRLLVL.

The chain uses TRBV19 and TRBJ1-4, with D hard to call. The germline V gene encodes CDR1 LNHDA and CDR2 SQIVND (reference sequence). Trimming left V 5 bases short and J 0 bases short, with 10 bases between. The CDR3 extends over 15 amino acids. Here the CDR3 reads CASSLGSATNEKLFF. The CDR3 DNA is TGTGCCAGTAGTTTGGGTTCTGCAACTAATGAAAAACTGTTTTTT.

The V call is TRBV7-2, the J call TRBJ2-7; possibly TRBD2 for D (5 bases). Germline CDR1 reads SGHTA; CDR2 reads FQGNSA. V lost 0 bases and J lost 2, with 11 bases in between. The CDR3 is 15 amino acids. The CDR3 DNA follows: TGTGCCAGCAGCTTAGCGAGGACTGCGCCCTACGAGCAGTACTTC. Protein sequence: CASSLARTAPYEQYF.

V gene TRBV5-1 combines with J gene TRBJ1-1, with D maybe TRBD1 (5 bases). V lost 2 bases, J lost 1 base, and 18 bases lay in between. There are 17 residues in the CDR3. Germline lookup yields CDR1 SGHRS and CDR2 YFSETQ. CDR3 in amino acids: CASSLQPPGRRNTEAFF. The CDR3 nucleotides read TGCGCCAGCAGCTTACAACCCCCGGGACGGAGGAACACTGAAGCTTTCTTT.

The chain joins TRBV14 to TRBJ2-6; D remains ambiguous. The CDR3 is made up of 13 amino acids. Trimming pared 8 bases from V and 2 bases from J, leaving 7 bases between. The germline V gene has CDR1 SGHDN and CDR2 FVKESK. CDR3 amino acids: CASRATGANVLTF. CDR3 bases: TGTGCCAGCCGTGCCACTGGGGCCAACGTCCTGACTTTC.

The genes are TRBV5-1 and TRBJ2-3, with D possibly matching TRBD2 (6 bases). Looked up from germline, CDR1 is SGHRS and CDR2 is YFSETQ. The CDR3 has 16 residues. V lost 4 bases and J 3 bases, leaving 18 bases between the germline ends. CDR3 nucleotides: TGCGCCAGCAGCGCGGGGACCTCCGTGGTAACAGATACGCAGTATTTT. It is translated as CASSAGTSVVTDTQYF.

The rearrangement uses TRBV18 and TRBJ1-5; 7 bases are shared with TRBD1. Looked up from germline, CDR1 is KGHSH and CDR2 is LQKENI. CDR3 size: 15 residues. The J segment lost 4 bases and the V segment lost 6 bases, leaving 9 bases of the junction unmatched. The DNA of the CDR3 is TGTGCCAGCTCCCCCGTGGCAGGGGGTAATCAGCCCCAGCATTTT. Translating it yields CASSPVAGGNQPQHF.

In this sample, this clone turned up a few times. The rearrangement joins TRBV5-1 to TRBJ1-1; D not resolved. CDR3 length: 14 amino acids. Germline V gene data show CDR1 as SGHRS and CDR2 as YFSETQ. V was pared by 1 base and J by 1 base, with 8 bases between. The CDR3 nucleotides are TGCGCCAGCAGCTTGTTGGCTTCGAACACTGAAGCTTTCTTT. Amino acids: CASSLLASNTEAFF. Full variable domain (outside the CDR3, taken from reference TRBV5-1 and TRBJ1-1): KAGVTQTPRYLIKTRGQQVTLSCSPISGHRSVSWYQQTPGQGLQFLFEYFSETQRNKGNFPGRFSGRQFSNSRSEMNVSTLELGDSALYLCASSLLASNTEAFFGQGTRLTVV.

The rearrangement uses TRBV7-8 and TRBJ1-2; 7 positions match TRBD1. Trimming at V came to 1 base and at J to 6 bases, leaving 5 bases not matched to a gene. The germline V gene has CDR1 SGHVS and CDR2 FQNEAQ. The CDR3 has 14 residues. CDR3 protein: CASSLDRGRDGYTF. The CDR3 nucleotides are TGTGCCAGCAGCTTAGACAGGGGAAGGGATGGCTACACCTTC.

The chain carries TRBV30 and TRBJ2-7; D uncertain. The germline V gene encodes CDR1 GTSNPN and CDR2 SVGIG (reference sequence). The CDR3 consists of 11 residues. V was shortened by 1 base and J by 9 bases, with 10 bases between the two germline ends. The chain's CDR3 is CAWSALQAQYF. The CDR3 nucleotides read TGTGCCTGGAGTGCCCTGCAGGCGCAGTACTTC.